These 3 T cell receptor beta chains originate from one sample sequenced in a study of blood T cell repertoires in COVID-19. Only in-frame clones appear in the TCRdb table, and some are missing; sequencing was by immunoSEQ multiplex PCR. The sample lists around 150,000 clones, over 60% occurring once. The sequencing input was peripheral blood. All receptors come from a man aged 55-75 years with acute or convalescent COVID-19.

The J gene is TRBJ2-1, the V gene TRBV18; TRBD1 agrees at 8 bases. Germline-derived CDR1 and CDR2 are KGHSH and LQKENI. With 6 bases clipped from V and 4 bases from J, the junction kept 11 bases outside the gene matches. CDR3 length equals 16 residues. This CDR3 reads CASSPPDRVGYNEQFF. CDR3 bases: TGTGCCAGCTCCCCTCCGGACAGGGTAGGGTACAATGAGCAGTTCTTC.

This clone was counted at least ten times. The chain joins TRBV27 to TRBJ1-2; 8 bases agree with TRBD1. Germline CDR1 MNHEY, CDR2 SMNVEV (reference sequence). With 1 base clipped from V and 6 bases from J, the junction kept 7 bases outside the gene matches. The length of the CDR3 is 15 residues. The CDR3 region has the DNA TGTGCCAGCAGTTTATTCCCAGGGGGCTTGAATGGCTACACCTTC. This codes for CASSLFPGGLNGYTF.

The CDR3 nucleotides are TGTGCCAGCAGCCCCATGACAGGGATGGAGACCCAGTACTTC. It yields the protein CASSPMTGMETQYF. The chain has TRBV7-2 and TRBJ2-5; 7 nucleotides match TRBD1. Germline trimming cut 5 bases from V and 5 bases from J; bases unmatched to any gene: 8. This CDR3 has 14 residues. Germline loops: CDR1 SGHTA, CDR2 FQGNSA.